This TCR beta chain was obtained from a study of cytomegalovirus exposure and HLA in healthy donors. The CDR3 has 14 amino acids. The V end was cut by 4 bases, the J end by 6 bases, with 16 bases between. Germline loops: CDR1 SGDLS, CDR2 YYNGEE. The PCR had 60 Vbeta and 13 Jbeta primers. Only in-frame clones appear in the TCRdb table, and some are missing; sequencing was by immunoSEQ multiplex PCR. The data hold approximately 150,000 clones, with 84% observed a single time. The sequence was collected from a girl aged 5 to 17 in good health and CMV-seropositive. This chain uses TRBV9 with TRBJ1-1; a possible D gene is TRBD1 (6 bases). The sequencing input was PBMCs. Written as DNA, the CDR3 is TGTGCCAGCAGCCCTAGGGGGGGAGCCCCTGAAGCTTTCTTT. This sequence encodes CASSPRGGAPEAFF.